The 23 T cell receptor beta chains below were found in one sample sequenced in a study of shared clonotypes between healthy human individuals. Only in-frame clones appear in the TCRdb table, and some are missing; sequencing was by immunoSEQ multiplex PCR. The data contain about 2 million clones, roughly 96% of them singletons. Sequencing was done on a sample of naive CD4+ T cells sorted from blood. Subset noted: CD45RA+ positively selected. The receptors were gathered from a man aged 18 to 35 in good health.

V is TRBV21-1 and J is TRBJ1-4; no DNA check was done on the table's D call, TRBD1. TRBV21-1 has pseudogene status. The CDR3 is 16 amino acids. CDR3 DNA sequence: TGTGCCAGCAGCTCACCCACAGGGGGTCCAAATGAAAAACTGTTTTTT. Residues: CASSSPTGGPNEKLFF.

J is TRBJ2-7 and V is TRBV6-1, with D possibly being TRBD2 (7 bases). The V gene lost 7 bases and the J gene lost 2 bases, with 12 bases spanning the gap. Germline V CDR1 and CDR2: MNHNS, SASEGT. CDR3 size: 13 residues. The CDR3 DNA reads TGTGCCAGCATTAGGGGGGGGCCCTACGAGCAGTACTTC. The encoded protein is CASIRGGPYEQYF.

The J gene is TRBJ1-5, the V gene TRBV7-2; no definite D call. V dropped 6 bases and J dropped 6 bases, with 12 bases sitting between them. Germline CDR1 reads SGHTA; CDR2 reads FQGNSA. The CDR3 runs to 13 residues. The CDR3 loop reads CASSYLFTQPQHF. CDR3 nucleotide sequence: TGTGCCAGCAGTTACCTCTTTACTCAGCCCCAGCATTTT. The full variable domain, rest sourced from reference TRBV7-2 and TRBJ1-5, is GAGVSQSPSNKVTEKGKDVELRCDPISGHTALYWYRQSLGQGLEFLIYFQGNSAPDKSGLPSDRFSAERTGGSVSTLTIQRTQQEDSAVYLCASSYLFTQPQHFGDGTRLSIL.

This chain uses TRBV5-4 with TRBJ2-7, with TRBD2 identical over 16 bases. The germline V gene encodes CDR1 SGHNT and CDR2 YYREEE (reference sequence). This CDR3 spans 14 amino acids. J gave up 7 bases and V 4 bases, and 2 bases lay outside the gene matches. The CDR3 sequence is CASSGTSGRVEQYF. The CDR3 nucleotides read TGTGCCAGCAGCGGGACTAGCGGGAGGGTAGAGCAGTACTTC.

V is TRBV4-1 and J is TRBJ1-5, with a tentative D call TRBD1 (5 bases). CDR1 and CDR2 (germline): MGHRA, YSYEKL. The CDR3 is 17 amino acids. The germline V and J ends were trimmed by 1 base and 0 bases, with 13 bases remaining between them. The CDR3 nucleotides are TGCGCCAGCAGCCAAGGACCGGGACGGGATAGCAATCAGCCCCAGCATTTT. Translating it yields CASSQGPGRDSNQPQHF.

DNA of the CDR3: TGTGCCAGCAGTGAAGCAGGCAGGGGGAGCGCTGAAGCTTTCTTT. Protein sequence: CASSEAGRGSAEAFF. The chain links TRBV6-1 to TRBJ1-1; TRBD1 matches 7 bases. V lost 0 bases and J lost 6; bases outside the gene matches: 7. Germline V CDR1 and CDR2: MNHNS, SASEGT. The CDR3 is made up of 15 amino acids.

The chain combines TRBV2 with TRBJ2-5; TRBD1 aligns across 8 bases. V lost 4 bases to trimming and J lost 3 bases; unmatched junction nucleotides: 7. The CDR3 extends over 15 amino acids. CDR1 is SNHLY and CDR2 is FYNNEI in the germline V gene. This CDR3 reads CASSADGTGKETQYF. In DNA, the CDR3 is TGTGCCAGCAGTGCCGACGGGACAGGCAAAGAGACCCAGTACTTC.

The chain has TRBV29-1 and TRBJ2-1; D is possibly TRBD1 (6 bases). Trimming stripped 4 bases from V and 10 bases from J, with 17 bases between. Germline lookup yields CDR1 SQVTM and CDR2 ANQGSEA. The CDR3 runs 13 residues. The CDR3 sequence: CSVVGHREREQFF. CDR3 DNA sequence: TGCAGCGTTGTTGGTCACAGGGAAAGGGAGCAGTTCTTC.

The chain is built from TRBV4-1 and TRBJ2-5, with D possibly TRBD1 on 6 matching bases. The length of the CDR3 is 16 residues. The V end lost 3 bases, the J end lost 4 bases, and 18 bases lay between the germline ends. Germline V gene sequence: CDR1 MGHRA, CDR2 YSYEKL. The CDR3 loop is CASSQTRDIGVETQYF. In DNA form, the CDR3 reads TGCGCCAGCAGCCAGACCCGGGACATTGGGGTAGAGACCCAGTACTTC.

Remarks on this clone: The sample contains more than one DNA sequence encoding this CDR3. The genes are TRBV5-1 and TRBJ1-1, with a tentative D call TRBD1 (6 bases). CDR1 and CDR2 (germline): SGHRS, YFSETQ. Trimming removed 0 bases at V and 5 bases at J, with 11 bases between. This CDR3 comprises 14 residues. CDR3 nucleotides: TGCGCCAGCAGCTTGGAAGGAGGGGGTACTGAAGCTTTCTTT. Translating it yields CASSLEGGGTEAFF.

This chain uses TRBV6-4 with TRBJ2-7, with 9 bases matching TRBD2. This CDR3 has 13 residues. Trimming at V came to 5 bases and at J to 12 bases, leaving 11 bases not matched to a gene. Germline CDR1 and CDR2: MRHNA and SNTAGT. CDR3 bases: TGTGCCAGCAGTCTGGCGGGAGGGCTCGGAGGGTACTTC. Translation: CASSLAGGLGGYF.

The rearrangement links TRBV28 to TRBJ1-5; unclear D gene. Trimming took off 7 bases at V and 5 bases at J, with 15 bases between the two ends. Germline CDR1 MDHEN, CDR2 SYDVKM. The CDR3 spans 14 residues. CDR3 sequence: CASMGWARDQPQHF. The CDR3 DNA sequence: TGTGCCAGCATGGGGTGGGCCCGGGATCAGCCCCAGCATTTT.

This clone was counted once. Other nucleotide sequences in the sample specify the same CDR3. The chain couples TRBV7-9 to TRBJ1-1; D unclear. Trimming pared 2 bases from V and 3 bases from J, leaving 7 bases between. The CDR3 has 13 amino acids. The germline CDR1 and CDR2 sequences are SEHNR and FQNEAQ (reference sequence). The CDR3 DNA is TGTGCCAGCAGCTTATCTGGCGACACTGAAGCTTTCTTT. This codes for CASSLSGDTEAFF.

The chain is built from TRBV6-1 and TRBJ1-2, with 7 bases fitting TRBD1. This CDR3 contains 14 residues. Germline loops: CDR1 MNHNS, CDR2 SASEGT. The ends lost 2 bases at V and 8 bases at J; junction bases unmatched: 8. CDR3 region: CASSEIEGAKGYTF. The CDR3 coding sequence is TGTGCCAGCAGTGAAATCGAGGGGGCGAAAGGCTACACCTTC.

The J gene is TRBJ2-3, the V gene TRBV2; 8 bases agree with TRBD2. From germline, CDR1 is SNHLY and CDR2 FYNNEI. Trimming cost V 6 bases and J 6 bases; bases outside gene matches: 11. CDR3 length: 15 residues. The CDR3 DNA reads TGTGCCAGCAGACCTGAGCGACTAGCGTTCGATACGCAGTATTTT. Amino acids: CASRPERLAFDTQYF.

V is TRBV18 and J is TRBJ1-6; maybe TRBD1 (6 bases). Trimming stripped 1 base from V and 11 bases from J, with 18 bases between. This CDR3 is 16 amino acids long. The germline gives CDR1 KGHSH, CDR2 LQKENI. CDR3: CASSPLRAGAKTPLHF. The CDR3 DNA sequence: TGTGCCAGCTCACCACTCCGAGCGGGGGCGAAAACACCCCTCCACTTT. Looking up the rest from reference TRBV18 and TRBJ1-6 gives the full variable domain: NAGVMQNPRHLVRRRGQEARLRCSPMKGHSHVYWYRQLPEEGLKFMVYLQKENIIDESGMPKERFSAEFPKEGPSILRIQQVVRGDSAAYFCASSPLRAGAKTPLHFGNGTRLTVT.

The chain recombines TRBV7-2 with TRBJ2-3; 11 bases map to TRBD2. Germline CDR1 and CDR2: SGHTA and FQGNSA. J lost 6 bases, V lost 5 bases, and 16 bases had no gene match. The CDR3 covers 18 residues. The CDR3 nucleotides read TGTGCCAGCAGCAGATCGGCGTGGGCTAGCGGGAGGACGGATACGCAGTATTTT. Translated: CASSRSAWASGRTDTQYF.

The CDR3 sequence is CASTREGSQPQHF. CDR3 sequence (DNA): TGTGCCAGCACTCGGGAGGGGTCTCAGCCCCAGCATTTT. This rearrangement joins TRBV6-1 to TRBJ1-5, with D possibly matching TRBD1 (5 bases). Trimming removed 7 bases at V and 6 bases at J, with 13 bases between. CDR3 length: 13 amino acids. Germline V CDR1 and CDR2: MNHNS, SASEGT.

The genes are TRBV2 and TRBJ2-4, with D possibly matching TRBD2 (6 bases). The V gene lost 2 bases and the J gene lost 3 bases, with 14 bases spanning the gap. Per germline, CDR1 SNHLY and CDR2 FYNNEI. CDR3 size: 16 residues. The CDR3 spells CASSEMGGSGKNIQYF. Written as DNA, the CDR3 is TGTGCCAGCAGTGAAATGGGGGGAAGCGGCAAAAACATTCAGTACTTC.

The rearrangement uses TRBV4-3 and TRBJ1-2; 11 nucleotides match TRBD1. CDR3 length: 15 amino acids. The germline gives CDR1 LGHNA, CDR2 YSLEER. With 3 bases clipped from V and 8 bases from J, the junction kept 8 bases outside the gene matches. The CDR3 nucleotides read TGCGCCAGCAGCCAGGGGGACAGGGGGATGGAGGGCTACACCTTC. Its protein is CASSQGDRGMEGYTF.

The chain uses TRBV25-1 and TRBJ2-2; D call uncertain. CDR1 and CDR2 from the germline V gene are MGHDK and SYGVNS. V gave up 3 bases and J gave up 4 bases, with 12 bases separating them. The CDR3 totals 15 residues. The CDR3 bases are TGTGCCAGCAGTGACATAAATCGAGCCACCGGGGAGCTGTTTTTT. This encodes CASSDINRATGELFF.

CDR3 sequence (DNA): TGTGCCAGCACCTTTCGATGGGGCGAGCAGTACTTC. This encodes CASTFRWGEQYF. This sequence joins TRBV5-5 and TRBJ2-7; D gene ambiguous. The CDR3 contains 12 residues. V was shortened by 6 bases and J by 6 bases, with 13 bases between the two germline ends. Germline V gives CDR1 SGHKS, CDR2 YYEKEE (reference sequence).

The chain joins TRBV6-6 to TRBJ2-7; TRBD2 agrees at 7 bases. The J segment lost 2 bases and the V segment lost 3 bases, leaving 7 bases of the junction unmatched. Germline CDR1 reads MNHNY; CDR2 reads SVGAGI (reference sequence). This CDR3 has 15 residues. The CDR3 loop reads CASSYSSGAAYEQYF. The CDR3 DNA follows: TGTGCCAGCAGTTATTCAAGCGGGGCCGCCTACGAGCAGTACTTC.